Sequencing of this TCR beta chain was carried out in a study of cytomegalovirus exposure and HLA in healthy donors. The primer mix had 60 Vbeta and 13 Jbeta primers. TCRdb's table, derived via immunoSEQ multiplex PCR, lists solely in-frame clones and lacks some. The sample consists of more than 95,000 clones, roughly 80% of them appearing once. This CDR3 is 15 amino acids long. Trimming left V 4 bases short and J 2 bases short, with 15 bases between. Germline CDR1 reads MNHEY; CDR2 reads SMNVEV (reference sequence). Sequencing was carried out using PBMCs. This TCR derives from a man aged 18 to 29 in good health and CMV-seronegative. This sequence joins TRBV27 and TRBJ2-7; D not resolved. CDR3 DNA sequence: TGTGCCAGCAGTTCCCCGATATCGCGAACCTACGAGCAGTACTTC. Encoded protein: CASSSPISRTYEQYF.